This T cell receptor (beta chain) was captured in a study of cytomegalovirus exposure and HLA in healthy donors. In the PCR, 60 Vbeta and 13 Jbeta primers were used. Only in-frame clones appear in the TCRdb table, and some are missing; sequencing was by immunoSEQ multiplex PCR. Counted here are 200,000 or so clones, around 86% occurring once; the ten biggest clones make up over 1%. Study-level findings and limits: In a later analysis, about 17,000 TCR beta sequences were associated with HLA alleles at 0.05 false discovery rate. CMV antigen specificity was confirmed in vitro for a few CMV-associated chains. The study dropped some indistinguishable V segments, TRBV6-2 and TRBV6-3 among them.

On this clone: The antigen is not known. Other DNA sequences in this sample translate to the same CDR3.

Germline V gene sequence: CDR1 MGHRA, CDR2 YSYEKL. With 1 base removed from V and 5 bases from J, the gap between germline ends came to 11 bases. The CDR3 loop spans 14 amino acids. The receptor comes from a man aged 25-45 years in good health and CMV-seronegative. Sequencing input: PBMCs. The J gene is TRBJ2-5, the V gene TRBV4-1; D perhaps matches TRBD2 (5 bases). The CDR3 coding sequence is TGCGCCAGCAGCCAAGGGCCATCGGGGGAGACCCAGTACTTC. This translates into CASSQGPSGETQYF.